This TCR beta chain stems from a study of beta chain features in type 1 diabetes. CDR1 SGHDT and CDR2 YYEEEE come from the germline V gene. Trimming cost V 7 bases and J 5 bases, with 15 bases left between them. This CDR3 contains 13 residues. The entirety of the isolated RNA underwent reverse transcription, so expressed TCRB transcripts were sequenced. Only in-frame clones appear in the TCRdb table, and some are missing; sequencing was by immunoSEQ multiplex PCR. The repertoire holds 240,000 or so clones, with 25% to 35% as singletons. Study-level results: The question left open here concerned HLA type influencing TCRB rearrangement. Relative to healthy donors, patients appeared to have naive, central memory and Treg TCRB repertoires that were more similar. Cells expressing TCR highly could be over-represented by cDNA sequencing.

As regards this clone: Its cognate antigen is unknown.

Every donor provided one heparinised blood draw, which averaged approximately 100 mL. The TCR originated in a man younger than 45 in good health. Sequenced input: central memory CD4+ T cells from blood. V usage is TRBV5-6 and J usage is TRBJ1-1; D not resolved. The CDR3 here is CASLGRVGTEAFF. DNA for the CDR3: TGTGCCAGCTTAGGGCGGGTGGGAACTGAAGCTTTCTTT.